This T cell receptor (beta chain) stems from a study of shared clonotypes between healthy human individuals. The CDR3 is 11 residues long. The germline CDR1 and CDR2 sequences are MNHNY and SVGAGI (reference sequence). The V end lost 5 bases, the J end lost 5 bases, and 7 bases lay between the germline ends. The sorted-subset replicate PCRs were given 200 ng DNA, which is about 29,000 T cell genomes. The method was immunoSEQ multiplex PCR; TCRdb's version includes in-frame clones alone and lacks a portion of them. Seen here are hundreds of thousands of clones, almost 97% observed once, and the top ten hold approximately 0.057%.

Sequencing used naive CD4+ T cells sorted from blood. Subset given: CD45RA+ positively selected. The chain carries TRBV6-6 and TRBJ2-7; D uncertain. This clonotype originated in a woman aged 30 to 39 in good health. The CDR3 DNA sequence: TGTGCCAGCAGTCTCCGGAACGAGCAGTACTTC. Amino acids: CASSLRNEQYF.